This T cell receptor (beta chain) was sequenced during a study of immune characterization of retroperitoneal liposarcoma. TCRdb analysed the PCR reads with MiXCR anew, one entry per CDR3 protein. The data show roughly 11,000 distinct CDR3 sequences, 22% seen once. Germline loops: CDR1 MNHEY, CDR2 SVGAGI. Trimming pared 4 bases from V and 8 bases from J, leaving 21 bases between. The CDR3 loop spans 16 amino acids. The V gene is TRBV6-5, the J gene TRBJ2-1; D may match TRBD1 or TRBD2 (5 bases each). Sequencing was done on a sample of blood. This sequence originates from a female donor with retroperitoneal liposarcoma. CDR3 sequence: CASSSLIGTHADEQFF. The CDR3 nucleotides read TGTGCCAGCAGTTCCCTAATTGGGACCCACGCTGATGAGCAGTTCTTC.